This T cell receptor (beta chain) was sequenced for a study of cytomegalovirus exposure and HLA in healthy donors. Vbeta (60) and Jbeta (13) primers were used in the PCR. Generated by immunoSEQ multiplex PCR, the TCRdb table keeps only in-frame clones and is missing some. The data contain about 130,000 clones, over 70% of them singletons. Germline-derived CDR1 and CDR2 are SEHNR and FQNEAQ (reference sequence). Trimming cost V 5 bases and J 7 bases, with 20 bases left between them. The CDR3 length is 15 residues. The genes are TRBV7-9 and TRBJ1-2; possibly TRBD1 for D (6 bases). Sequenced: PBMCs. The sequence was collected from a woman in her forties or fifties in good health and CMV-seronegative. The CDR3 region has the DNA TGTGCCAGCAGCCCGGCGGTACAGGGCAGGGTTGGCTACACCTTC. It translates to CASSPAVQGRVGYTF.